This T cell receptor (beta chain) was sequenced in a study of cytomegalovirus exposure and HLA in healthy donors. Study-level findings and limits: A later analysis found most CMV-associated TCR beta chains apparently HLA-restricted. An assumption of roughly uniform sequencing depth across donors underlay the presence/absence analyses. Earlier analysis looked at TCR beta V segments, and most were productive about 90% or about 30% of the time.

On this clone itself: Its antigen remains unidentified.

The primer mix had 60 Vbeta and 13 Jbeta primers. As processed by the authors: Per a later analysis, the number of unique TCR beta chains was approximately 80 million, of which 10 million to 11 million were shared. The assay was immunoSEQ multiplex PCR, and TCRdb's table has in-frame clones only and misses some. V and J calls and clone size follow that table, whereas D and trimming were derived from the DNA. Among tens of thousands of clones listed, approximately 57% were seen once. Germline V gene data show CDR1 as SGHVS and CDR2 as FNYEAQ. The CDR3 is 15 amino acids. J was trimmed by 5 bases and V by 5 bases; bases with no gene match: 7.

This rearrangement joins TRBV7-6 to TRBJ2-2; 8 bases map to TRBD2. The sequencing sample was made of PBMCs. The TCR comes from a man under 40 in good health and CMV-seropositive. CDR3 nucleotides: TGTGCCAGCAGCCCCTCTGCGGGAGGAACCGGGGAGCTGTTTTTT. It specifies CASSPSAGGTGELFF.